Listed below are T cell receptor beta chains from one sample, sequenced in a study of CD8 T cells in Susac syndrome. Each CDR3 protein gets one entry after TCRdb re-called the immunoSEQ multiplex PCR reads with MiXCR. The sample shows approximately 190,000 distinct CDR3 sequences, almost 96% of them seen only once. The sample taken for sequencing was CD4+ T cells from PBMCs. Every receptor here comes from a human donor with Susac syndrome. The CDR3 runs from the conserved cysteine through the conserved F or W. D genes are given only for firm matches. Clone size is stated in some rows and not others, as once, few, many or a class when expanded.

- | TRBJ1-4 | TRBV18 | - | TGTGCCAGCTCACCCGACCTACAGTCAACTAATGAAAAACTGTTTTTT | CASSPDLQSTNEKLFF
once | TRBJ1-5 | TRBV20-1 | - | TGCAGTGCTAGGTGGCGAAGCAATCAGCCCCAGCATTTT | CSARWRSNQPQHF
- | TRBJ2-5 | TRBV12-3/TRBV12-4 | - | TGTGCCAGCAGTTTAAAGGGTTGGGGATCGGAGACCCAGTACTTC | CASSLKGWGSETQYF
- | TRBJ2-7 | TRBV20-1 | - | TGCAGTGCTAGAGATGCAAGGGAACCTACCTACGAGCAGTACTTC | CSARDAREPTYEQYF
- | TRBJ2-7 | TRBV28 | - | TGTGCCAGCAGTTTACAGTGGGAGCAGTACTTC | CASSLQWEQYF
- | TRBJ1-1 | TRBV9 | TRBD1 | TGTGCCAGCAGCCCAGGGGACAGGGAATTAAGAGCTTTCTTT | CASSPGDRELRAFF
- | TRBJ1-2 | TRBV27 | - | TGTGCCAGCAGTTTATCTTTTGGTACAGCGGACTATGGCTACACCTTC | CASSLSFGTADYGYTF
- | TRBJ2-7 | TRBV27 | - | TGTGCCAGCAGAGGGGGTCTCGTTGGCGAGCAGTACTTC | CASRGGLVGEQYF
- | TRBJ1-3 | TRBV7-9 | - | TGTGCCAGCAGCTTGGCCACCTCTGGAAACACCATATATTTT | CASSLATSGNTIYF
- | TRBJ1-1 | TRBV7-2 | - | TGTGCCAGCAGCTTAGACTTCTTCGGGAACACTGAAGCTTTCTTT | CASSLDFFGNTEAFF
- | TRBJ1-3 | TRBV15 | - | TGTGCCACCAGCAGAGATCGAGGGAGCTCTGGAAACACCATATATTTT | CATSRDRGSSGNTIYF
- | TRBJ1-6 | TRBV30 | - | TGTGCCTGGAGTGTAGAGGGGCGGGGTTCACCCCTCCACTTT | CAWSVEGRGSPLHF
- | TRBJ2-3 | TRBV20-1 | - | TGCAGTGCTTACCGACAGAGCACAGATACGCAGTATTTT | CSAYRQSTDTQYF
- | TRBJ2-7 | TRBV27 | - | TGTGCCAGCAGGAGGGGAGGTGGATACGAGCAGTACTTC | CASRRGGGYEQYF
- | TRBJ2-5 | TRBV30 | TRBD1 | TGTGCCTGGGGAAACAGGGGGACCCAGTACTTC | CAWGNRGTQYF
- | TRBJ1-1 | TRBV27 | - | TGTGCCAGCAGTTTGGGATTTCCGAACACTGAAGCTTTCTTT | CASSLGFPNTEAFF
- | TRBJ1-1 | TRBV20-1 | - | TGCAGTGACGCGGCACAGAATCGGGGCACTGAAGCTTTCTTT | CSDAAQNRGTEAFF
few | TRBJ1-6 | TRBV7-8 | - | TGTGCCAGCAGTCAGGGGCAGGTTAATTCACCCCTCCACTTT | CASSQGQVNSPLHF
- | TRBJ1-1 | TRBV18 | - | TGTGCCAGCTCACCACCGGCAGGCCCCGCTTCTGAAGCTTTCTTT | CASSPPAGPASEAFF
once | TRBJ2-5 | TRBV5-1 | - | TGCGCCAGCAGCGAGGTGCAGACCCAGTACTTC | CASSEVQTQYF
- | TRBJ2-2 | TRBV29-1 | TRBD2 | TGCCAAGCGGGGGAAACGAACACCGGGGAGCTGTTTTTT | CQAGETNTGELFF
- | TRBJ2-3 | TRBV3-1 | - | TGTGCCAGCAGCCCGACAACTGTGCAAGATACGCAGTATTTT | CASSPTTVQDTQYF
- | TRBJ2-3 | TRBV7-6 | - | TGTGCCAGCAGCCCCCAACTAGGGCCGACTAGCACAGATACGCAGTATTTT | CASSPQLGPTSTDTQYF
- | TRBJ1-1 | TRBV20-1 | - | TGCAGTGCTAGAGATTGGAGGGCTAACACTGAAGCTTTCTTT | CSARDWRANTEAFF